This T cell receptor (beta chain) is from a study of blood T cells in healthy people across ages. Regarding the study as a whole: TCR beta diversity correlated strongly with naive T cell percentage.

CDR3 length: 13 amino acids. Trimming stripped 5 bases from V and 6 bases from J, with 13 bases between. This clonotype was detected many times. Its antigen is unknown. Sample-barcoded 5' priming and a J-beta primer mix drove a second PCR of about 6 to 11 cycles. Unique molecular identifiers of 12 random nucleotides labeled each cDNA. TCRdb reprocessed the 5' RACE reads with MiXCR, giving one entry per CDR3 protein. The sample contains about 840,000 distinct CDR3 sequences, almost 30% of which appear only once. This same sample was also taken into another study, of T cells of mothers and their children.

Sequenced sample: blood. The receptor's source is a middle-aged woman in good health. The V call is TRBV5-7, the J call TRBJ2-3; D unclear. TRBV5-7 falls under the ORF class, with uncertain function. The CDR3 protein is CASRPGHPDTQYF. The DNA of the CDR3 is TGTGCCAGCAGACCGGGCCATCCGGATACGCAGTATTTT.